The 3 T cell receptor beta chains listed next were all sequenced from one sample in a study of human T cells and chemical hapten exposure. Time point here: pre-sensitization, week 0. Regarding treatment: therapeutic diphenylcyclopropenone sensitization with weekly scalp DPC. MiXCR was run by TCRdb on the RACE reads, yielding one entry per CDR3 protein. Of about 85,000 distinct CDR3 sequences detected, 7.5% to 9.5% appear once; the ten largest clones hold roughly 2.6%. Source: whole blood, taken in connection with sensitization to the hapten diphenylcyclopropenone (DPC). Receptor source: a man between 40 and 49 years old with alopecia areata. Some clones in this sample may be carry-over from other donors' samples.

CDR3 sequence: CASSLGPGGAETQYF. CDR3 DNA sequence: TGTGCCAGCAGCTTAGGTCCAGGGGGCGCGGAGACCCAGTACTTC. The V and J genes are TRBV7-2 and TRBJ2-5, with 8 bases aligning to TRBD1. With 1 base clipped from V and 5 bases from J, the junction kept 6 bases outside the gene matches. Germline CDR1 SGHTA, CDR2 FQGNSA. The CDR3 has 15 residues.

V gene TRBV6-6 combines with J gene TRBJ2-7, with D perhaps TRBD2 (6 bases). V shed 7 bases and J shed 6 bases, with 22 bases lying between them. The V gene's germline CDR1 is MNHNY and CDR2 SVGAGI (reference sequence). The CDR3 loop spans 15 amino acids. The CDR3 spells CASIPDWTTGSEQYF. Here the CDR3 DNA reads TGTGCCAGCATTCCGGACTGGACTACCGGATCCGAGCAGTACTTC.

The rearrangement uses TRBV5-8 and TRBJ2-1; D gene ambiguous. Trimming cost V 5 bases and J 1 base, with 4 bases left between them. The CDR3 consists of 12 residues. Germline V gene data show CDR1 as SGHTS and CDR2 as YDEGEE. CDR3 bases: TGTGCCAGCAGACTGTCCTACAATGAGCAGTTCTTC. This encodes CASRLSYNEQFF.